This T cell receptor beta chain was identified in a study of OX40 agonist ivuxolimab in advanced cancers. Study-level background: As their treatment, patients were administered ivuxolimab, an agonistic anti-OX40 (CD134) antibody. Therapy given before enrollment (anti-PD-1, anti-PD-L1 or anti-CTLA-4) was allowed, and around 44% had some. Whole-study findings and limits: CD8+ T cells averaged more expanded clones than CD4+.

This CDR3 region has 16 residues. The junction had 4 bases not matched to a gene; V was cut back by 0 bases and J by 5 bases. Germline V gene sequence: CDR1 SGHAT, CDR2 FQNNGV. Some clones are missing from TCRdb's copy, which holds only in-frame ones; the method was immunoSEQ multiplex PCR. The sample lists tens of thousands of clones, 88% occurring once. On this clone itself: The antigen remains unidentified.

The TCR sequence derives from an adult with an advanced solid tumor such as melanoma, head and neck, liver or kidney cancer. The V call is TRBV11-2, the J call TRBJ2-2, with 9 bases aligning to TRBD2. The starting material was CD4+ or CD8+ T cells sorted from blood, obtained in a trial of the OX40 agonist ivuxolimab. In nucleotides, the CDR3 is TGTGCCAGCAGCTTAGAGTTCCTAGCGGGAACCGGGGAGCTGTTTTTT. Translated, it gives CASSLEFLAGTGELFF.